This T cell receptor beta chain was retrieved from a study of T cell responses to AZD1222 COVID-19 vaccine. At the level of the study: Some second doses came at about 4 weeks and others at about 12 weeks; these were pooled. Study observations and caveats: The study found vaccine-associated CD4 TCRs spanning spike, dominant at 160-218 and 743-854. Of the AZD1222 recipients, only five or six were seropositive at baseline. The study reported that nearly half of spike-specific TCRs target unmutated variant regions.

For this clone: Its antigen is currently unknown.

V gave up 2 bases and J gave up 0 bases, with 11 bases separating them. The CDR3 is 15 amino acids. Germline V gives CDR1 MNHEY, CDR2 SVGAGI. Profiled with immunoSEQ multiplex PCR; TCRdb holds only in-frame clones, not every one. The table lists approximately 80,000 clones, around 81% of them singletons. This TCR came from an adult in good health. This material consisted of peripheral blood, taken on day 0 of AZD1222 vaccination. V gene TRBV6-5 combines with J gene TRBJ2-7, with D possibly being TRBD1 (6 bases). DNA for the CDR3: TGTGCCAGCAGTTACCGGGACATTCGCTCCTACGAGCAGTACTTC. Its protein is CASSYRDIRSYEQYF.